This TCR beta chain was captured in a study of identifying expanded T cells in peripheral blood. The CDR3 is 17 residues long. CDR1 is SGHAT, CDR2 FQNNGV, per germline. V shed 4 bases, J shed 0 bases, and the junction held 4 bases outside the gene matches. No infections or other immune events were documented during collection. Repertoires were generated with immunoSEQ multiplex PCR, while TCRdb's copy carries only in-frame clones and drops some. The repertoire includes about 130,000 clones, 86% of them detected once, and approximately 8% sits in the top ten. This TCR derives from a person aged 18 to 75 in good health. This chain connects TRBV11-2 to TRBJ2-7; 15 nucleotides match TRBD2. The material sequenced was blood. In DNA form, the CDR3 reads TGTGCCAGCAGCTCCGGACTAGCGGGGGGGCACTCCTACGAGCAGTACTTC. Translated, it gives CASSSGLAGGHSYEQYF.